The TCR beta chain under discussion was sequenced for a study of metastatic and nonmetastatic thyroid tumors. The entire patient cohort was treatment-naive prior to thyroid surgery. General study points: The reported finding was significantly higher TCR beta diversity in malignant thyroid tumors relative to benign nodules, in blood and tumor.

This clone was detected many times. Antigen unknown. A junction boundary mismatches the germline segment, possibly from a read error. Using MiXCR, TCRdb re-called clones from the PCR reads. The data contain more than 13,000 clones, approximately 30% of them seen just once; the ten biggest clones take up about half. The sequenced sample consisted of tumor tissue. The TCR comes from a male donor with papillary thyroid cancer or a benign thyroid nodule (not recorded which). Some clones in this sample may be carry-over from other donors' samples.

The CDR3: CASSLDYSEQFF. CDR3 nucleotide sequence: TGTGCCAGCAGCCTGGATTACAGTGAGCAGTTCTTC. The V gene is TRBV11-2, the J gene TRBJ2-1, with D hard to call. This CDR3 region has 12 residues. Germline-derived CDR1 and CDR2 are SGHAT and FQNNGV.